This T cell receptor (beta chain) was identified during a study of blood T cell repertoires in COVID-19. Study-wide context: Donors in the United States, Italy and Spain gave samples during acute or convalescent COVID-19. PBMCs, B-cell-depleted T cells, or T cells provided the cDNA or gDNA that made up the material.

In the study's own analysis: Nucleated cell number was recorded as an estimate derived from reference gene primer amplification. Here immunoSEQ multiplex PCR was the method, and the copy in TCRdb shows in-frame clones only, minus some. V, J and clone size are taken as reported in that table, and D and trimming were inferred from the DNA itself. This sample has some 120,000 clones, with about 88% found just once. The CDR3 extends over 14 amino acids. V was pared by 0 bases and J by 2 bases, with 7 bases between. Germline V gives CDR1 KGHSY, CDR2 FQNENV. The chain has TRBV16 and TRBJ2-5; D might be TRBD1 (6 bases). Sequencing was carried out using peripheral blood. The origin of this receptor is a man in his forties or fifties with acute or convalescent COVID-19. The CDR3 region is CASSQSDRQETQYF. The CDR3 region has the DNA TGTGCCAGCAGCCAATCGGACAGACAAGAGACCCAGTACTTC.